These 7 T cell receptor beta chains were sequenced from one sample in a study of cytomegalovirus exposure and HLA in healthy donors. Data came from immunoSEQ multiplex PCR; TCRdb stores just in-frame clones and leaves some out. Here the sample spans 100,000 to 150,000 clones, more than 75% being singletons. The sequenced sample was PBMCs. The receptors derive from a man between 18 and 29 years old in good health and CMV-seronegative.

This chain joins TRBV5-4 and TRBJ1-2; the D gene is possibly TRBD1 (5 bases). The CDR3 length is 14 residues. V was shortened by 3 bases and J by 8 bases, with 17 bases between the two germline ends. CDR1 and CDR2 (germline): SGHNT, YYREEE (reference sequence). Here the CDR3 reads CASSSQRGAGGYTF. For the CDR3, the DNA is TGTGCCAGCAGCTCCCAGAGAGGGGCGGGAGGCTACACCTTC. The full variable domain, completed using reference TRBV5-4 and TRBJ1-2, is ETGVTQSPTHLIKTRGQQVTLRCSSQSGHNTVSWYQQALGQGPQFIFQYYREEENGRGNFPPRFSGLQFPNYSSELNVNALELDDSALYLCASSSQRGAGGYTFGSGTRLTVV.

The genes are TRBV30 and TRBJ2-7; 10 bases are a match to TRBD2. Trimming removed 0 bases from V and 2 bases from J; junction bases left unmatched: 7. The CDR3 length is 16 residues. Germline V lookup: CDR1 GTSNPN, CDR2 SVGIG (reference sequence). CDR3 loop: CAWSVPSGSGTYEQYF. In DNA form, the CDR3 reads TGTGCCTGGAGTGTACCTAGCGGGAGTGGGACCTACGAGCAGTACTTC.

The chain recombines TRBV12-5 with TRBJ2-7, with 8 bases aligning to TRBD2. The ends lost 0 bases at V and 7 bases at J; junction bases unmatched: 11. This CDR3 is 16 amino acids long. CDR1 is LGHNT, CDR2 FRNRAP, per germline. CDR3 region: CASGLVAGLARGEQYF. The CDR3 DNA reads as TGTGCTAGTGGTTTGGTAGCCGGACTAGCCAGAGGGGAGCAGTACTTC.

The gene calls are TRBV11-2 and TRBJ2-2; TRBD1 matches at 7 bases. The germline CDR1 and CDR2 sequences are SGHAT and FQNNGV. The CDR3 consists of 14 residues. V was pared by 2 bases and J by 7 bases, with 4 bases of the junction left unmatched. CDR3 bases: TGTGCCAGCAGCTTATCAGGGGGTATCGGGGAGCTGTTTTTT. This codes for CASSLSGGIGELFF. The full variable domain, with the rest looked up from reference TRBV11-2 and TRBJ2-2, is EAGVAQSPRYKIIEKRQSVAFWCNPISGHATLYWYQQILGQGPKLLIQFQNNGVVDDSQLPKDRFSAERLKGVDSTLKIQPAKLEDSAVYLCASSLSGGIGELFFGEGSRLTVL.

The chain joins TRBV19 to TRBJ2-1, with TRBD2 matching 8 bases. The CDR3 totals 15 residues. In germline, CDR1 is LNHDA, CDR2 SQIVND (reference sequence). The trim removed 3 bases at V and 6 bases at J, leaving 7 bases unmatched. In nucleotides, the CDR3 is TGTGCCAGTAGTATGAGGGTAGCGGGAAGCAATGAGCAGTTCTTC. Residues: CASSMRVAGSNEQFF.

The rearrangement joins TRBV9 to TRBJ1-1; 8 bases are shared with TRBD1. CDR1 and CDR2 from the germline V gene are SGDLS and YYNGEE. The CDR3 spans 13 residues. V lost 2 bases and J lost 7; bases outside the gene matches: 4. In DNA form, the CDR3 reads TGTGCCAGCAGCGTTCAGGGGGCAGGTGAAGCTTTCTTT. Its translation: CASSVQGAGEAFF.

The genes are TRBV6-5 and TRBJ2-7, with D possibly TRBD1 on 7 matching bases. Trimming took off 8 bases at V and 2 bases at J, with 13 bases between the two ends. CDR1 is MNHEY and CDR2 is SVGAGI in the germline V gene. The CDR3 has 13 amino acids. This CDR3 reads CASGGRGAYEQYF. DNA of the CDR3: TGTGCCAGCGGAGGCAGGGGGGCCTACGAGCAGTACTTC.